The T cell receptor (beta chain) under discussion was sequenced for a study of sequential checkpoint blockade in melanoma. Study-level background: Each arm's sequence ended with maintenance nivolumab.

This clone has a handful of counts. This sequence may be a read error, since a much larger clone differs from it by one base. The sample's treatment: randomized to nivolumab then ipilimumab (arm A) or the reverse (arm B). Patients had received no earlier DNA-damaging chemotherapy. Sorted cells were live CD3+CD8+, lacking CD19 and CD56, from PBMCs. This CDR3 has 14 residues. Germline V gene data show CDR1 as MGHRA and CDR2 as YSYEKL. V was clipped by 4 bases and J by 5 bases, with 14 bases between them. The repertoire was sequenced with immunoSEQ multiplex PCR; TCRdb's copy has only in-frame clones and lacks some. The repertoire holds some 4,000 clones, roughly 45% seen once, with roughly 41% in the top ten.

This sequence joins TRBV4-1 and TRBJ1-1; D perhaps matches TRBD1 (6 bases). This specimen consisted of CD8+ T cells sorted from blood (inferred from file names), obtained from a patient given nivolumab and ipilimumab in sequence. This TCR came from a human donor with melanoma. In DNA, the CDR3 is TGCGCCAGCAGCCCCGACAGGTTAGCGACTGAAGCTTTCTTT. Translating gives CASSPDRLATEAFF.